The T cell receptor (beta chain) under discussion was sequenced for a study of regulatory T cells in long-lasting Graves disease. Study-wide context: Graves' disease counted as persistent after over 5 years of antithyroid drugs with positive TSH receptor antibodies. Study-wide results and caveats: Compared with new cases, persistent Graves' patients showed reduced TCR diversity.

Indicated time point: persistent/refractory GD, antithyroid drugs over 5 years with positive TRAb. The TCR library was made from RNA that had been extracted from PBMCs in TRIzol. Nine milliliters of peripheral blood were taken and placed in EDTA tubes. This clonotype was seen a handful of times. The antigen is not known. The CDR3 is 13 amino acids. V gave up 7 bases and J gave up 7 bases, with 11 bases separating them. Arm-PCR of CDR3 regions and iRepertoire HTBI primers were used to build TCR beta libraries. TCRdb itself ran the multiplex PCR reads through MiXCR, one entry per CDR3 protein. The sample records 500,000 to 800,000 distinct CDR3 sequences, around 30% being singletons.

This specimen consisted of peripheral blood mononuclear cells (PBMCs), obtained when the disease was refractory, from a patient treated with antithyroid drugs. The chain combines TRBV12-3 or TRBV12-4 with TRBJ1-6; D is undetermined. The clonotype comes from a female donor with Graves disease. The CDR3 DNA sequence: TGTGCCAGCACAGAGTCCCTGAATTCACCCCTCCACTTT. It yields the protein CASTESLNSPLHF.